This record covers a single T cell receptor (beta chain). The record originates from a study of blood T cell repertoires in COVID-19. At the level of the study: The study drew acute and convalescent COVID-19 samples from the United States, Italy and Spain. T cells, B-cell-depleted T cells, or PBMCs provided the cDNA or gDNA that served as material.

Method: immunoSEQ multiplex PCR; TCRdb's copy keeps in-frame clones and lacks some. The profile covers hundreds of thousands of clones, with roughly 90% appearing a single time and roughly 1.2% taken by the ten largest. Trimming shortened V by 2 bases and J by 7 bases, and 15 bases separated the two germline ends. The CDR3 is 15 amino acids. Germline CDR1 and CDR2: LNHDA and SQIVND (reference sequence). The TCR sequence derives from a man in his forties with acute or convalescent COVID-19. The sequencing sample was made of peripheral blood. V is TRBV19 and J is TRBJ2-1; D gene uncertain. The CDR3, as DNA: TGTGCCAGTAGTATAAGACTGGTGTTATGGAATGAGCAGTTCTTC. It specifies CASSIRLVLWNEQFF.